The 25 T cell receptor beta chains presented below share a single source sample, sequenced in a study of blood T cell repertoires in COVID-19. The repertoire was sequenced with immunoSEQ multiplex PCR; TCRdb's copy has only in-frame clones and lacks some. The sample lists 250,000 to 300,000 clones; roughly 80% were seen once. Input material: PBMCs or T cells enriched from blood (not recorded which). Every receptor here comes from a man aged 35-49 years who had been exposed to COVID-19.

V gene TRBV7-2 combines with J gene TRBJ2-3; D possibly corresponds to TRBD2 (6 bases). CDR1 is SGHTA, CDR2 FQGNSA, per germline. The CDR3 totals 16 residues. The V end lost 3 bases, the J end lost 4 bases, and 17 bases lay between the germline ends. CDR3 region: CASSFRGTSRADTQYF. CDR3 nucleotide sequence: TGTGCCAGCAGCTTCCGCGGGACCTCCAGGGCAGATACGCAGTATTTT.

V and J are TRBV30 and TRBJ2-2; possibly TRBD1 for D (6 bases). This CDR3 spans 13 amino acids. V lost 2 bases, J lost 6 bases, and 10 bases lay in between. Germline CDR1 reads GTSNPN; CDR2 reads SVGIG (reference sequence). The CDR3 loop is CAWSLQGAGELFF. In DNA, the CDR3 is TGTGCCTGGAGTCTACAGGGTGCCGGGGAGCTGTTTTTT.

The chain's CDR3 is CAWSVRSGTEQYF. The CDR3 region has the DNA TGTGCCTGGAGTGTACGTAGCGGGACTGAGCAGTACTTC. The J gene is TRBJ2-7, the V gene TRBV30, with 8 positions matching TRBD2. The ends lost 0 bases at V and 7 bases at J; junction bases unmatched: 5. The CDR3 covers 13 residues. Germline lookup yields CDR1 GTSNPN and CDR2 SVGIG (reference sequence).

The J gene is TRBJ2-1, the V gene TRBV5-1, with 14 bases aligning to TRBD2. The ends lost 4 bases at V and 8 bases at J; junction bases unmatched: 5. The germline CDR1 and CDR2 sequences are SGHRS and YFSETQ. The CDR3 contains 15 residues. The CDR3, as DNA: TGCGCCAGCAGCGAAGGGACTAGCGGGAGTGATGAGCAGTTCTTC. Its protein product is CASSEGTSGSDEQFF.

This clone was seen once. CDR3 sequence reads: CASSFQGLSETQYF. The CDR3 DNA sequence: TGTGCCAGCAGCTTCCAGGGATTGAGCGAGACCCAGTACTTC. V is TRBV11-3 and J is TRBJ2-5; a possible D gene is TRBD1 (5 bases). Trimming stripped 3 bases from V and 5 bases from J, with 13 bases between. Looked up from germline, CDR1 is SGHNT and CDR2 is YENEEA. The CDR3 extends over 14 amino acids.

The rearrangement links TRBV24-1 to TRBJ2-2, with TRBD2 as a possible D gene (5 bases). V lost 9 bases to trimming and J lost 5 bases, with 18 bases between them. Germline V gives CDR1 KGHDR, CDR2 SFDVKD. The CDR3 is made up of 15 amino acids. CDR3 bases: TGTGCCACCGAACCCGGGATACCGAGAACCGGGGAGCTGTTTTTT. It specifies CATEPGIPRTGELFF.

This clone was seen a handful of times. This chain's CDR3 is CASSYVEGNGYTF. CDR3 bases: TGTGCCAGCAGTTACGTAGAGGGAAATGGCTACACCTTC. The V call is TRBV6-5, the J call TRBJ1-2; D gene unclear. The CDR3 length is 13 residues. V lost 2 bases, J lost 6 bases, and 10 bases lay in between. CDR1 is MNHEY, CDR2 SVGAGI, per germline.

This chain links TRBV9 with TRBJ2-1; TRBD1 matches 7 bases. This CDR3 comprises 13 residues. V was pared by 10 bases and J by 5 bases, with 9 bases of the junction left unmatched. The V gene's germline CDR1 is SGDLS and CDR2 YYNGEE. Here the CDR3 reads CAGAGTGDNEQFF. The DNA for the CDR3 is TGTGCCGGGGCGGGCACAGGGGACAATGAGCAGTTCTTC.

The chain employs TRBV6-2 or TRBV6-3 and TRBJ1-4; D is possibly TRBD1 (5 bases). The CDR3 loop spans 21 amino acids. CDR1 and CDR2 from the germline V gene are MNHEY and SVGEGT. V was shortened by 2 bases and J by 10 bases, with 35 bases between the two germline ends. CDR3 amino acids: CASSYDLPGPSVGFSLGKLFF. In DNA, the CDR3 is TGTGCCAGCAGTTACGACCTCCCGGGACCTAGCGTAGGCTTCTCTTTGGGAAAACTGTTTTTT.

The chain joins TRBV3-1 (or the pseudogene TRBV3-2) to TRBJ2-5; D unresolved. The CDR3 has 13 amino acids. The ends were cut back, 6 bases at V and 7 bases at J, with 15 bases in the middle. In germline, CDR1 is LGHDT, CDR2 YNNKEL (reference sequence). The CDR3 loop is CASRLSGGVTQYF. The CDR3 DNA is TGTGCCAGCAGACTTAGTGGTGGAGTGACCCAGTACTTC.

The rearrangement joins TRBV5-1 to TRBJ2-3; 10 nucleotides align to TRBD2. The ends lost 8 bases at V and 1 base at J; junction bases unmatched: 10. The CDR3 is 16 residues long. CDR1 is SGHRS, CDR2 YFSETQ, per germline. CDR3 protein: CASSAPSGSGTDTQYF. In nucleotides, the CDR3 is TGCGCCAGTTCGGCTCCTAGCGGGAGCGGCACAGATACGCAGTATTTT.

The chain combines TRBV28 with TRBJ2-1; 7 bases are a match to TRBD2. Germline V gives CDR1 MDHEN, CDR2 SYDVKM. The CDR3 is 15 residues long. Trimming removed 3 bases from V and 4 bases from J; junction bases left unmatched: 6. CDR3 residues: CASSLASGPYNEQFF. CDR3 in DNA: TGTGCCAGCAGTTTGGCTAGCGGACCTTACAATGAGCAGTTCTTC.

This clone was counted once. The CDR3 nucleotides read TGTGCCAGTAGTATAGATAGTTGGACAGGGGGATCCGCATCTGGAAACACCATATATTTT. Translation: CASSIDSWTGGSASGNTIYF. The chain uses TRBV19 and TRBJ1-3, with TRBD1 matching 10 bases. The V segment lost 0 bases and the J segment 1 base; nucleotides outside the gene matches: 12. Germline V gene sequence: CDR1 LNHDA, CDR2 SQIVND (reference sequence). This CDR3 region has 20 residues.

The genes are TRBV7-2 and TRBJ2-2; possible D gene TRBD2, 6 bases. CDR3 length equals 15 residues. V lost 3 bases and J 0 bases, leaving 8 bases between the germline ends. Germline loops: CDR1 SGHTA, CDR2 FQGNSA. The CDR3 reads CASSFGGSNTGELFF. The CDR3 bases are TGTGCCAGCAGCTTTGGAGGGTCGAACACCGGGGAGCTGTTTTTT.

This chain connects TRBV5-1 to TRBJ2-1, with 13 bases identical to TRBD2. Per germline, CDR1 SGHRS and CDR2 YFSETQ. The CDR3 covers 18 residues. With V trimmed by 4 bases and J by 4 bases, 11 bases remained unmatched. CDR3 bases: TGCGCCAGCAGCCGAACTAGCGGGAGGGCCCTGGGGTACAATGAGCAGTTCTTC. Protein product: CASSRTSGRALGYNEQFF.

The chain is built from TRBV30 and TRBJ1-2, with D perhaps matching TRBD1 (6 bases). The V and J ends lost 4 bases and 4 bases respectively, with 25 bases between them. This CDR3 has 17 residues. Per the germline V gene, CDR1 is GTSNPN and CDR2 is SVGIG (reference sequence). This chain's CDR3 is CAWTWGHLRKDPYGYTF. The CDR3 nucleotides are TGTGCCTGGACGTGGGGACACCTGCGCAAAGACCCCTATGGCTACACCTTC.

This clone was picked up a small number of times. The chain carries TRBV5-4 and TRBJ1-2; tentative D call: TRBD1 (5 bases). Trimming stripped 4 bases from V and 3 bases from J, with 16 bases between. The CDR3 covers 15 residues. The germline V gene has CDR1 SGHNT and CDR2 YYREEE (reference sequence). CDR3 sequence reads: CASSRPSQGHYGYTF. The CDR3 DNA reads TGTGCCAGCAGCCGCCCTTCTCAGGGCCACTATGGCTACACCTTC.

The V call is TRBV6-1, the J call TRBJ2-6; D is possibly TRBD2 (5 bases). The V gene's germline CDR1 is MNHNS and CDR2 SASEGT. This CDR3 is 16 amino acids long. Trimming took off 3 bases at V and 0 bases at J, with 9 bases between the two ends. The CDR3 protein is CASSDSGYSGANVLTF. The CDR3 DNA reads as TGTGCCAGCAGTGATTCGGGGTACTCTGGGGCCAACGTCCTGACTTTC.

The V call is TRBV18, the J call TRBJ2-1, with 7 bases that match TRBD2. Per germline, CDR1 KGHSH and CDR2 LQKENI. The trim removed 0 bases at V and 3 bases at J, leaving 8 bases unmatched. This CDR3 comprises 17 residues. This CDR3 is CASSPPMVSGVYNEQFF. The CDR3 bases are TGTGCCAGCTCACCACCAATGGTAAGCGGGGTCTACAATGAGCAGTTCTTC.

The chain uses TRBV10-3 and TRBJ2-5; D unclear. V dropped 8 bases and J dropped 6 bases, with 22 bases sitting between them. The CDR3 is 15 residues long. Germline V gene data show CDR1 as ENHRY and CDR2 as SYGVKD. The CDR3 loop is CAIGSRHTYNQTQYF. CDR3 in DNA: TGTGCCATCGGAAGCAGGCACACCTACAATCAGACCCAGTACTTC.

The chain employs TRBV2 and TRBJ2-7; D is perhaps TRBD2 (6 bases). The ends were cut back, 10 bases at V and 4 bases at J, with 17 bases in the middle. This CDR3 is built from 13 residues. Germline CDR1 and CDR2: SNHLY and FYNNEI. Written as DNA, the CDR3 is TGTGCCACCGAGAAGGTCGGGAGTTACGAGCAGTACTTC. Amino acids: CATEKVGSYEQYF. The whole variable domain, remainder taken from reference TRBV2 and TRBJ2-7, is EPEVTQTPSHQVTQMGQEVILRCVPISNHLYFYWYRQILGQKVEFLVSFYNNEISEKSEIFDDQFSVERPDGSNFTLKIRSTKLEDSAMYFCATEKVGSYEQYFGPGTRLTVT.

The rearrangement links TRBV10-3 to TRBJ1-1; D is possibly TRBD1 (6 bases). The CDR3 contains 13 residues. V lost 4 bases and J 7 bases, leaving 13 bases between the germline ends. Germline V gene lookup returns CDR1 ENHRY and CDR2 SYGVKD. CDR3 nucleotides: TGTGCCATCAGTGGAACAGGGACTATTGAAGCTTTCTTT. This translates into CAISGTGTIEAFF.

The CDR3 nucleotides read TGTGCCACCAGTGATCCTTCCGGGAGGGACTACGAGCAGTACTTC. It yields the protein CATSDPSGRDYEQYF. V and J are TRBV24-1 and TRBJ2-7; 8 bases map to TRBD2. V was clipped by 3 bases and J by 3 bases; unmatched bases: 6. Germline assignment: CDR1 KGHDR and CDR2 SFDVKD. The CDR3 covers 15 residues.

CDR3 coding DNA: TGTGCCAGCAGCCCAGGGCCTGGGGCCAACGTCCTGACTTTC. Translating it yields CASSPGPGANVLTF. The genes are TRBV2 and TRBJ2-6, with D possibly being TRBD1 (5 bases). This CDR3 has 14 residues. Germline CDR1 and CDR2: SNHLY and FYNNEI. Between the trimmed V and J ends, which lost 6 bases and 2 bases, there was a span of 8 bases.

This clone has a single count. The gene calls are TRBV24-1 and TRBJ2-2; tentatively, D is TRBD1 (7 bases). The CDR3 contains 13 residues. With 10 bases removed from V and 7 bases from J, the gap between germline ends came to 15 bases. Germline V lookup: CDR1 KGHDR, CDR2 SFDVKD. In nucleotides, the CDR3 is TGTGCCACAAACAGGGGAGGCTTCGGGGAGCTGTTTTTT. It codes for CATNRGGFGELFF.